The 8 T cell receptor beta chains below were found in one sample sequenced in a study of blood T cell repertoires in COVID-19. Measured with immunoSEQ multiplex PCR; TCRdb has only the in-frame clones, and not every one. The repertoire holds 190,000 or so clones, with approximately 94% as singletons. The sequencing input was peripheral blood. The receptors stem from a young man with COVID-19, enrolled during active disease.

This clone has only one observation. The chain recombines TRBV25-1 with TRBJ2-7, with 10 bases fitting TRBD1. The V and J ends lost 8 bases and 2 bases, in that order; junction bases with no gene match: 3. The CDR3 has 13 amino acids. Looked up from germline, CDR1 is MGHDK and CDR2 is SYGVNS. In DNA form, the CDR3 reads TGTGCCAGCCGGACAGGGGGGGCCTACGAGCAGTACTTC. It translates to CASRTGGAYEQYF.

The chain links TRBV10-3 to TRBJ1-1; TRBD1 matches at 8 bases. With V trimmed by 8 bases and J by 4 bases, 3 bases remained unmatched. The CDR3 loop spans 12 amino acids. From germline, CDR1 is ENHRY and CDR2 SYGVKD. The CDR3 bases are TGTGCCATCGGACAGGGCGGCACTGAAGCTTTCTTT. This codes for CAIGQGGTEAFF.

The rearrangement joins TRBV29-1 to TRBJ1-3; D possibly corresponds to TRBD1 (5 bases). Germline assignment: CDR1 SQVTM and CDR2 ANQGSEA. The CDR3 totals 14 residues. Between the trimmed V and J ends, which lost 5 bases and 2 bases, there was a span of 13 bases. In DNA form, the CDR3 reads TGCAGCGTTTTGGGGGGGTTAGCTGGAAACACCATATATTTT. The encoded protein is CSVLGGLAGNTIYF.

The V and J genes are TRBV28 and TRBJ1-2; the match to TRBD1 covers 8 bases. The CDR3 runs 14 residues. Germline lookup yields CDR1 MDHEN and CDR2 SYDVKM. The J segment lost 7 bases and the V segment lost 2 bases, leaving 6 bases of the junction unmatched. CDR3 bases: TGTGCCAGCAGTTTAGGTCAGGGGGCTGTTGGCTACACCTTC. This sequence encodes CASSLGQGAVGYTF.

The genes are TRBV5-4 and TRBJ1-2; possible D gene TRBD1, 6 bases. The CDR3 runs 14 residues. Deletions cut 3 bases from V and 3 bases from J, with 12 bases between. Germline V gene lookup returns CDR1 SGHNT and CDR2 YYREEE (reference sequence). The CDR3 coding sequence is TGTGCCAGCAGCTCAGGGGTCCATGACTATGGCTACACCTTC. Its protein is CASSSGVHDYGYTF.

The V and J genes are TRBV7-9 and TRBJ2-2, with 11 positions matching TRBD1. The germline gives CDR1 SEHNR, CDR2 FQNEAQ (reference sequence). Trimming removed 3 bases from V and 7 bases from J; junction bases left unmatched: 4. The length of the CDR3 is 15 residues. CDR3 DNA: TGTGCCAGCAGCTTGGACAGGGGGCACGGCGGGGAGCTGTTTTTT. Residues: CASSLDRGHGGELFF.

CDR3 DNA sequence: TGTGCCAGCAGCCAAGGGAACAGGGGCTACCAAGAGACCCAGTACTTC. Its protein is CASSQGNRGYQETQYF. V usage is TRBV4-2 and J usage is TRBJ2-5, with TRBD1 matching over 7 bases. This CDR3 has 16 residues. CDR1 is LGHNA, CDR2 YNFKEQ, per germline. The V and J ends lost 1 base and 0 bases, in that order; junction bases with no gene match: 5.

This clone was counted between two and nine times. The rearrangement links TRBV30 to TRBJ2-7; the match to TRBD1 covers 8 bases. CDR1 and CDR2 from the germline V gene are GTSNPN and SVGIG (reference sequence). The CDR3 is 13 residues long. V lost 2 bases to trimming and J lost 5 bases; unmatched junction nucleotides: 5. CDR3 sequence reads: CAWSTDRANEQYF. CDR3 nucleotides: TGTGCCTGGAGTACGGACAGGGCCAACGAGCAGTACTTC.